The T cell receptor (beta chain) under discussion was sequenced for a study of blood T cell repertoires in COVID-19. Whole-study context: Specimens from acute and convalescent COVID-19 originated in the United States, Italy and Spain. PBMCs, B-cell-depleted T cells, or T cells were the source of the cDNA or gDNA that made up the material.

Per the original data handling: From reference gene primer amplification, estimates of nucleated cell counts were derived. Profiling relied on immunoSEQ multiplex PCR, and the TCRdb table lists in-frame clones only, not all of them. V and J calls and clone size are copied from that table; D and trimming were computed from the DNA. Here the sample spans tens of thousands of clones, approximately 82% being singletons. Trimming left V 1 base short and J 2 bases short, with 9 bases between. Germline CDR1 and CDR2: SGHVS and FNYEAQ. The CDR3 has 14 amino acids. This clone was detected ten times or more. Within the sample, other DNA sequences also encode this same CDR3.

Material: peripheral blood. The chain combines TRBV7-6 with TRBJ2-7; tentatively, D is TRBD1 (5 bases). This receptor was obtained from a human donor in a cohort sampled during active COVID-19. The DNA for the CDR3 is TGTGCCAGCAGCTTAGGGCAGGGCACCTACGAGCAGTACTTC. This codes for CASSLGQGTYEQYF. Based on the CDR3 plus reference TRBV7-6 and TRBJ2-7, the full variable domain is GAGVSQSPRYKVTKRGQDVALRCDPISGHVSLYWYRQALGQGPEFLTYFNYEAQQDKSGLPNDRFSAERPEGSISTLTIQRTEQRDSAMYRCASSLGQGTYEQYFGPGTRLTVT.